Listed below are T cell receptor beta chains from one sample, sequenced in a study of blood T cell repertoires in COVID-19. The method was immunoSEQ multiplex PCR; TCRdb's version includes in-frame clones alone and lacks a portion of them. The data show 55,000 or so clones, about 80% seen once. Sequencing input: peripheral blood. All receptors come from a man aged 30 to 39 with COVID-19, enrolled during active disease. The CDR3 runs from the conserved cysteine through the conserved F or W. The D gene is left open where the match is weak. Clone size is given for some rows only: seen once, a few or many times, or a class if the clone is expanded.

D | size | J | V | CDR3 | DNA
TRBD1 | . | TRBJ2-3 | TRBV28 | CASTEGTGTDTQYF | TGTGCCAGCACCGAAGGGACAGGGACAGATACGCAGTATTTT
. | few | TRBJ2-7 | TRBV19 | CASSIAAGPHYEQYF | TGTGCCAGTAGTATAGCAGCAGGGCCCCACTACGAGCAGTACTTC
. | few | TRBJ1-4 | TRBV5-6 | CASSSMNLAGQKLFF | TGTGCCAGCAGCTCGATGAACTTAGCGGGACAAAAACTGTTTTTT
. | . | TRBJ1-5 | TRBV6-1 | CASSQNRAGNQPQHF | TGTGCCAGCAGTCAAAACAGGGCGGGCAATCAGCCCCAGCATTTT
TRBD2 | . | TRBJ2-5 | TRBV3-1/TRBV3-2 | CASSSGGEAGETQYF | TGTGCCAGCAGCAGCGGGGGGGAGGCTGGGGAGACCCAGTACTTC
. | few | TRBJ2-7 | TRBV6-1 | CASSEGESASYEQYF | TGTGCCAGCAGTGAAGGGGAGTCAGCCTCCTACGAGCAGTACTTC
. | . | TRBJ2-7 | TRBV15 | CATSRQGWDEQYF | TGTGCCACCAGCAGACAGGGTTGGGACGAGCAGTACTTC
. | . | TRBJ2-7 | TRBV7-9 | CASSPPGSNMAYEQYF | TGTGCCAGCAGCCCTCCCGGGTCGAATATGGCCTACGAGCAGTACTTC
. | . | TRBJ2-7 | TRBV10-1 | CASSEGGAISYEQYF | TGCGCCAGCAGTGAAGGCGGGGCAATCTCCTACGAGCAGTACTTC
. | . | TRBJ2-7 | TRBV7-9 | CASSLFRGAGPYEQYF | TGTGCCAGCAGCCTCTTTCGGGGCGCGGGACCATACGAGCAGTACTTC
TRBD2 | . | TRBJ2-3 | TRBV7-2 | CASSLSGGQDTQYF | TGTGCCAGCAGCTTATCGGGGGGGCAGGATACGCAGTATTTT
TRBD2 | . | TRBJ2-2 | TRBV19 | CASQGGLAAGELFF | TGTGCCTCCCAGGGGGGACTAGCGGCGGGGGAGCTGTTTTTT
TRBD2 | . | TRBJ2-5 | TRBV7-9 | CASSFLAGGWEETQYF | TGTGCCAGCAGCTTCCTAGCGGGAGGGTGGGAGGAGACCCAGTACTTC
TRBD1 | few | TRBJ1-2 | TRBV29-1 | CSVGIGQAHGYTF | TGCAGCGTCGGTATCGGACAGGCCCATGGCTACACCTTC
. | . | TRBJ1-3 | TRBV6-2/TRBV6-3 | CASSYAASSGNTIYF | TGTGCCAGCAGTTACGCCGCCAGCTCTGGAAACACCATATATTTT
. | . | TRBJ1-2 | TRBV4-2 | CASSQTVGDMYGYTF | TGTGCCAGCAGCCAAACGGTAGGGGACATGTATGGCTACACCTTC
TRBD1 | . | TRBJ1-4 | TRBV11-2 | CASSSSRGNEKLFF | TGTGCCAGCAGCTCGTCCAGGGGGAATGAAAAACTGTTTTTT
TRBD1 | . | TRBJ2-5 | TRBV5-4 | CASSVRTGQETQYF | TGTGCCAGCAGCGTACGGACAGGCCAAGAGACCCAGTACTTC
. | . | TRBJ2-7 | TRBV7-2 | CASSLNSLSSYEQHF | TGTGCCAGCAGCTTAAACAGCCTGAGTTCCTACGAGCAGCACTTC
TRBD1 | few | TRBJ2-5 | TRBV2 | CASKLQGVQETQYF | TGTGCCAGCAAACTTCAGGGGGTCCAAGAGACCCAGTACTTC
. | . | TRBJ1-1 | TRBV11-3 | CASSLEGGVGGLLFTEAFF | TGTGCCAGCAGCTTAGAAGGAGGAGTTGGAGGCCTTCTATTTACTGAAGCTTTCTTT
TRBD2 | . | TRBJ2-1 | TRBV7-3 | CASSSPGGPTGSYNEQFF | TGTGCCAGCAGCTCTCCGGGGGGGCCGACAGGCTCCTACAATGAGCAGTTCTTC
. | . | TRBJ1-5 | TRBV18 | CASSRTVPSNQPQHF | TGTGCCAGCTCACGGACAGTCCCTAGCAATCAGCCCCAGCATTTT
TRBD1 | . | TRBJ2-7 | TRBV9 | CASSVHGTGGYEQYF | TGTGCCAGCAGCGTACATGGGACAGGGGGATACGAGCAGTACTTC
. | . | TRBJ1-4 | TRBV27 | CATLRVHNEKLFF | TGTGCCACCCTCAGGGTACACAATGAAAAACTGTTTTTT
TRBD1 | . | TRBJ1-3 | TRBV30 | CAWDRGKTGNTIYF | TGCGCCTGGGACAGGGGAAAAACTGGAAACACCATATATTTT
. | many | TRBJ1-6 | TRBV27 | CASSRSGQGRSPLHF | TGTGCCAGCAGCCGATCCGGGCAGGGGCGATCACCCCTCCACTTT
TRBD1 | . | TRBJ2-5 | TRBV6-1 | CASSEAQAGGLFSSQETQYF | TGTGCCAGCAGTGAAGCCCAGGCAGGGGGCTTGTTTTCGTCACAAGAGACCCAGTACTTC
TRBD1 | . | TRBJ2-4 | TRBV18 | CASSPPTGTGENIQYF | TGTGCCAGCTCACCACCGACTGGGACAGGGGAGAACATTCAGTACTTC
TRBD1 | few | TRBJ1-4 | TRBV30 | CAWMGQITEKLFF | TGTGCCTGGATGGGACAGATAACTGAAAAACTGTTTTTT
. | . | TRBJ2-7 | TRBV6-6 | CASSLEGLPGNEQYF | TGTGCCAGCAGCCTAGAGGGTCTCCCCGGGAACGAGCAGTACTTC
TRBD1 | . | TRBJ1-5 | TRBV6-1 | CASSGSGQEGLYSNQPQHF | TGTGCCAGCAGTGGGTCCGGACAGGAAGGACTTTATAGCAATCAGCCCCAGCATTTT
. | . | TRBJ2-1 | TRBV19 | CASSMVGQGLNEQFF | TGTGCCAGTAGTATGGTTGGACAGGGACTAAATGAGCAGTTCTTC
. | . | TRBJ2-7 | TRBV6-5 | CASRRSSSYEQYF | TGTGCCAGCAGGCGGTCGAGCTCCTACGAGCAGTACTTC
TRBD2 | . | TRBJ2-2 | TRBV11-2 | CASSPQDSGGGTGELFF | TGTGCCAGCAGTCCCCAGGATAGCGGGGGCGGGACCGGGGAGCTGTTTTTT
TRBD1 | . | TRBJ2-7 | TRBV14 | CASSQRQGSKTYEQYF | TGTGCCAGCAGCCAGAGACAGGGGTCGAAAACCTACGAGCAGTACTTC
. | . | TRBJ1-5 | TRBV12-5 | CASGPTGYPSNQPQHF | TGTGCTAGTGGTCCCACAGGCTACCCAAGCAATCAGCCCCAGCATTTT
TRBD1 | . | TRBJ1-5 | TRBV27 | CASTFPGQVGSPLGNQPQHF | TGTGCCAGCACGTTTCCCGGACAGGTTGGATCCCCTTTGGGCAATCAGCCCCAGCATTTT
TRBD1 | once | TRBJ1-1 | TRBV7-2 | CASSFEGQGGTEAFF | TGTGCCAGCAGCTTTGAGGGACAGGGGGGGACTGAAGCTTTCTTT
. | few | TRBJ2-3 | TRBV11-2 | CASSFKGGAGPTQYF | TGTGCCAGCAGCTTTAAAGGGGGCGCGGGGCCTACGCAGTATTTT
. | . | TRBJ2-1 | TRBV28 | CASRPRASQEVRLF | TGTGCCAGCAGACCCCGGGCTAGCCAAGAGGTACGTCTCTTC
. | . | TRBJ2-3 | TRBV6-5 | CASSYSSGGAQYF | TGTGCCAGCAGTTACTCGAGCGGCGGGGCGCAGTATTTT
TRBD1 | . | TRBJ1-1 | TRBV5-1 | CASSERGRNTEAFF | TGCGCCAGCAGCGAAAGGGGGCGGAACACTGAAGCTTTCTTT
TRBD2 | . | TRBJ2-5 | TRBV23-1 | CASSQKASYGGYQETQYF | TGCGCCAGCAGTCAAAAAGCATCATACGGGGGGTACCAAGAGACCCAGTACTTC
. | . | TRBJ1-6 | TRBV5-8 | CASSLDNRIYNSPLHF | TGTGCCAGCAGCTTGGATAACAGGATTTATAATTCACCCCTCCACTTT
TRBD1 | . | TRBJ1-4 | TRBV7-8 | CASRRTGSNEKLFF | TGTGCCAGCAGACGGACAGGGTCTAATGAAAAACTGTTTTTT
. | . | TRBJ1-1 | TRBV6-5 | CASSYSKGLGDTEAFF | TGTGCCAGCAGTTACTCTAAGGGACTCGGGGACACTGAAGCTTTCTTT
TRBD1 | few | TRBJ1-4 | TRBV6-5 | CASSTGGASEKLFF | TGTGCCAGCAGCACAGGGGGCGCGTCGGAAAAACTGTTTTTT
TRBD1 | . | TRBJ1-5 | TRBV10-3 | CAISEGGGPGSNQPQHF | TGTGCCATCAGTGAAGGGGGCGGGCCAGGGAGCAATCAGCCCCAGCATTTT
. | . | TRBJ1-2 | TRBV24-1 | CATSDSEATHSNYGYTF | TGTGCCACCAGTGATTCGGAGGCAACCCATTCCAACTATGGCTACACCTTC
. | . | TRBJ1-3 | TRBV30 | CAWLASGSWGTIYF | TGTGCCTGGCTTGCTTCGGGGTCTTGGGGCACCATATATTTT
. | . | TRBJ1-3 | TRBV4-2 | CASSRPGLQNGNTIYF | TGTGCCAGCAGCCGCCCGGGACTACAAAACGGAAACACCATATATTTT
. | few | TRBJ1-1 | TRBV5-1 | CASSLGGQNTEAFF | TGCGCCAGCAGCTTGGGAGGCCAGAACACTGAAGCTTTCTTT
TRBD2 | . | TRBJ2-5 | TRBV9 | CASSVYSGGETQYF | TGTGCCAGCAGCGTATATAGCGGGGGAGAGACCCAGTACTTC
. | . | TRBJ2-3 | TRBV9 | CASSVTGSTDTQYF | TGTGCCAGCAGCGTAACCGGTAGCACAGATACGCAGTATTTT
. | . | TRBJ2-7 | TRBV5-1 | CASSPGQAGLYEQYF | TGCGCCAGCAGCCCAGGACAGGCGGGGCTCTACGAGCAGTACTTC
TRBD1 | . | TRBJ1-1 | TRBV30 | CAWSVMNQGGNTEAFF | TGTGCCTGGAGTGTAATGAATCAGGGGGGGAACACTGAAGCTTTCTTT
. | . | TRBJ2-1 | TRBV6-5 | CASSERLGGFDEQFF | TGTGCCAGCAGCGAGAGACTAGGAGGGTTCGATGAGCAGTTCTTC
TRBD2 | . | TRBJ2-3 | TRBV6-6 | CASSYSRGGSDTQYF | TGTGCCAGCAGTTACTCTAGGGGAGGGTCAGATACGCAGTATTTT